The source of this TCR beta chain is a study of shared clonotypes between healthy human individuals. On this clone itself: The target antigen is unknown.

Genomic DNA (from each subset) was split evenly across several immunoSEQ plates. Assay: immunoSEQ multiplex PCR; the TCRdb copy retains only in-frame clones and omits some. The sample includes more than 2 million clones, 90% to 97% seen only once; the top ten take roughly 0.13%. General observations from the study: On the whole, naive subsets had larger estimated richness than memory subsets had. Around 5.3% of naive CD4 clonotypes were shared across a few donors.

The sequencing sample was made of naive CD4+ T cells sorted from blood. Stated subset: CD45RA+ positively selected. The receptor's source is a man aged 18 to 30 in good health.

As DNA, the CDR3 is TGCGCCAGCATATCCGAGGGGCAGCCCCAGCATTTT. It yields the protein CASISEGQPQHF. V gene TRBV5-1 combines with J gene TRBJ1-5; a weak D match, TRBD1 (5 bases). V was pared by 6 bases and J by 7 bases, with 11 bases between. Germline V lookup: CDR1 SGHRS, CDR2 YFSETQ. The CDR3 spans 12 residues.